Reported below is one T cell receptor beta chain. The antigen is not known. This record comes from a study of cytomegalovirus exposure and HLA in healthy donors. Study conclusions and caveats: In a later analysis, an Asian-associated ancestry cluster reportedly showed fewer N-insertions than the roughly 730-donor mean. Later, an analysis showed that TCR beta chains associated with HLA were more clonally expanded than others that were equally common.

The PCR ran on 60 Vbeta and 13 Jbeta primers. Assay: immunoSEQ multiplex PCR; the TCRdb copy retains only in-frame clones and omits some. The table records 120,000 or so clones, around 86% of them present only once. Germline V gene sequence: CDR1 LNHNV, CDR2 YYDKDF (reference sequence). Losses at the gene ends were 5 bases for V and 4 bases for J; bases not matched to a gene: 15. This CDR3 is built from 18 residues. Sequences were obtained from PBMCs. The TCR was taken from a man aged 40-49 years in good health and CMV-seronegative. The rearrangement joins TRBV15 to TRBJ1-5; 9 bases line up with TRBD1. The CDR3 loop is CATSQPSTGTGSNQPQHF. CDR3 DNA: TGTGCCACCAGCCAACCCTCAACCGGGACAGGGTCAAATCAGCCCCAGCATTTT.